The 15 T cell receptor beta chains below come from one sample, sequenced in a study of blood T cell repertoires in COVID-19. Only in-frame clones appear in the TCRdb table, and some are missing; sequencing was by immunoSEQ multiplex PCR. Counted here are 260,000 or so clones, 84% occurring once; the ten biggest clones make up approximately 9%. Sequencing input: peripheral blood. These receptors were collected from a human donor in a cohort sampled during active COVID-19.

V usage is TRBV6-5 and J usage is TRBJ1-2; 8 bases line up with TRBD1. The germline gives CDR1 MNHEY, CDR2 SVGAGI. CDR3 length: 15 amino acids. The V gene end was trimmed by 7 bases and the J gene end by 8 bases; junction bases not matched to a gene: 15. The chain's CDR3 is CASTMSGQGGKGYTF. The CDR3 nucleotides are TGTGCCAGCACCATGTCAGGACAGGGAGGGAAAGGCTACACCTTC.

This clone was observed once. The V gene is TRBV5-8, the J gene TRBJ2-1; a weak D match, TRBD2 (5 bases). V was pared by 0 bases and J by 5 bases, with 24 bases between. There are 19 residues in the CDR3. Germline CDR1 reads SGHTS; CDR2 reads YDEGEE. In nucleotides, the CDR3 is TGTGCCAGCAGCTTGGGCTCGGGGAATCCCCTCTTTAAAAACAATGAGCAGTTCTTC. Protein product: CASSLGSGNPLFKNNEQFF.

The rearrangement links TRBV4-1 to TRBJ1-5, with D uncertain. Deletions cut 0 bases from V and 9 bases from J, with 12 bases between. Germline lookup yields CDR1 MGHRA and CDR2 YSYEKL. The CDR3 runs 14 residues. The CDR3 bases are TGCGCCAGCAGCCAAGAAGCAGGTGGTGGGCCCCAGCATTTT. As protein: CASSQEAGGGPQHF.

The chain uses TRBV11-2 and TRBJ2-4; 11 positions match TRBD1. The CDR3 totals 15 residues. Per the germline V gene, CDR1 is SGHAT and CDR2 is FQNNGV. The V segment lost 5 bases and the J segment 8 bases; nucleotides outside the gene matches: 8. This CDR3 is CASSPGTGGRDIQYF. For the CDR3, the DNA is TGTGCCAGCAGCCCAGGGACAGGGGGAAGGGACATTCAGTACTTC.

This chain uses TRBV28 with TRBJ2-1, with TRBD2 identical over 9 bases. The CDR3 loop spans 15 amino acids. Unmatched junction bases numbered 2, after V lost 5 bases and J lost 0 bases. Germline assignment: CDR1 MDHEN and CDR2 SYDVKM. CDR3 nucleotides: TGTGCCAGCAGTCGCGGGGGGGCCTCCTACAATGAGCAGTTCTTC. It yields the protein CASSRGGASYNEQFF.

The J gene is TRBJ2-7, the V gene TRBV21-1; the table gives TRBD2 as D, unverified against the DNA. TRBV21-1 is a recognized pseudogene. This CDR3 has 18 amino acids. DNA of the CDR3: TGTGCCAGCAGCAAAGAAGGGACTAGCGGGAGGCCTCACTACGAGCAGTACTTC. The encoded protein is CASSKEGTSGRPHYEQYF.

The rearrangement joins TRBV12-5 to TRBJ2-2; D might be TRBD1 (5 bases). This CDR3 contains 16 residues. The V and J ends lost 0 bases and 6 bases respectively, with 14 bases between them. CDR1 is LGHNT and CDR2 is FRNRAP in the germline V gene. This chain's CDR3 is CASGLVPSTVPGELFF. The CDR3, as DNA: TGTGCTAGTGGTTTGGTCCCTTCGACAGTCCCCGGGGAGCTGTTTTTT.

This clone turned up a few times. The V gene is TRBV4-1, the J gene TRBJ1-2; TRBD1 matches 9 bases. V gave up 3 bases and J gave up 5 bases; unmatched junction bases: 13. The CDR3 totals 17 residues. Looked up from germline, CDR1 is MGHRA and CDR2 is YSYEKL. The CDR3 is CASSQDLETGQGYGYTF. CDR3 sequence (DNA): TGCGCCAGCAGCCAGGACCTAGAGACGGGACAGGGATATGGCTACACCTTC.

The chain uses TRBV9 and TRBJ2-1; TRBD1 matches 12 bases. Trimming removed 6 bases from V and 7 bases from J; junction bases left unmatched: 5. The CDR3 runs 14 residues. The germline gives CDR1 SGDLS, CDR2 YYNGEE. CDR3 nucleotide sequence: TGTGCCAGCACCGGGGGACAGGGGGCGAATGAGCAGTTCTTC. Amino acid sequence: CASTGGQGANEQFF.

The J gene is TRBJ2-5, the V gene TRBV5-8; 10 bases agree with TRBD1. V lost 4 bases to trimming and J lost 3 bases; unmatched junction nucleotides: 6. The CDR3 is 15 residues long. The germline gives CDR1 SGHTS, CDR2 YDEGEE. In DNA, the CDR3 is TGTGCCAGCAGCGACGGGACAGGGGAGGAAGAGACCCAGTACTTC. This gives the protein CASSDGTGEEETQYF.

The rearrangement joins TRBV5-6 to TRBJ2-1, with TRBD1 matching 9 bases. Trimming took 4 bases from V and 13 from J; bases not matched to a gene: 9. CDR3 length equals 13 residues. Germline V lookup: CDR1 SGHDT, CDR2 YYEEEE. The CDR3 DNA reads TGTGCCAGCAGCCCCGGGACAGGGAATCTTCAGTTCTTC. Its translation is CASSPGTGNLQFF. The full variable domain, in which reference TRBV5-6 and TRBJ2-1 provide the parts outside the CDR3, is DAGVTQSPTHLIKTRGQQVTLRCSPKSGHDTVSWYQQALGQGPQFIFQYYEEEERQRGNFPDRFSGHQFPNYSSELNVNALLLGDSALYLCASSPGTGNLQFFGPGTRLTVL.

V and J are TRBV5-4 and TRBJ2-1; 10 nucleotides line up with TRBD2. Germline V gene data show CDR1 as SGHNT and CDR2 as YYREEE (reference sequence). Losses at the gene ends were 4 bases for V and 4 bases for J; bases not matched to a gene: 14. CDR3 length: 18 residues. This CDR3 is CASSQIAGGGKLYNEQFF. CDR3 coding DNA: TGTGCCAGCAGCCAGATAGCGGGGGGAGGAAAACTTTACAATGAGCAGTTCTTC.

The V gene is TRBV5-1, the J gene TRBJ2-3, with 7 bases that match TRBD1. J gave up 1 base and V 1 base, and 6 bases lay outside the gene matches. Germline CDR1 SGHRS, CDR2 YFSETQ. The CDR3 has 16 amino acids. For the CDR3, the DNA is TGCGCCAGCAGCTTGCAACAGGGGAGAGGCACAGATACGCAGTATTTT. Encoded protein: CASSLQQGRGTDTQYF.

This chain joins TRBV7-8 and TRBJ2-7; 9 bases align to TRBD2. The trim removed 5 bases at V and 5 bases at J, leaving 16 bases unmatched. The CDR3 extends over 17 amino acids. The germline V gene encodes CDR1 SGHVS and CDR2 FQNEAQ. DNA for the CDR3: TGTGCCAGCAGCCCGCGGGGCGGGAGGGCCACCAACGACGAGCAGTACTTC. Protein: CASSPRGGRATNDEQYF.

The genes are TRBV7-2 and TRBJ2-2, with TRBD1 as a possible D gene (8 bases). The CDR3 has 14 residues. V lost 5 bases and J 9 bases, leaving 16 bases between the germline ends. The germline V gene encodes CDR1 SGHTA and CDR2 FQGNSA. This chain's CDR3 is CASSPQGEGRELFF. CDR3 DNA sequence: TGTGCCAGCAGCCCACAGGGGGAGGGCCGGGAGCTGTTTTTT.